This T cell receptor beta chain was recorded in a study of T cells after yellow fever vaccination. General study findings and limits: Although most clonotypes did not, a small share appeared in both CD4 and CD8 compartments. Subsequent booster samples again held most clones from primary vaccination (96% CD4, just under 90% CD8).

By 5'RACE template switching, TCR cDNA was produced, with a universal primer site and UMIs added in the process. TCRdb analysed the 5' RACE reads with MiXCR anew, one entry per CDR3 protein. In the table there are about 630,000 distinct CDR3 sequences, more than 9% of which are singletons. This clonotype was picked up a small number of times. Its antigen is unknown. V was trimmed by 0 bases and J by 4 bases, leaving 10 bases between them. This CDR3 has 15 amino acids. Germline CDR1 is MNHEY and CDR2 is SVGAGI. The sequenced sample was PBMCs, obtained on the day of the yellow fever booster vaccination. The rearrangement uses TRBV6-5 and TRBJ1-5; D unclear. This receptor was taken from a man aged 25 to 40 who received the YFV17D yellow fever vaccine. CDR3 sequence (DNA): TGTGCCAGCAGTTACTCGAAATCGGGGAATCAGCCCCAGCATTTT. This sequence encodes CASSYSKSGNQPQHF.